This T cell receptor beta chain stems from a study of Ad26.COV2.S vaccination and SARS-CoV-2 variants. About the research overall: The study gave Ad26.COV2.S intramuscularly, once or twice 56 days apart. General study results and limits: After vaccination, reports described spike-specific CD8+ and CD4+ T cell responses as showing substantial breadth.

Assay used: immunoSEQ multiplex PCR; TCRdb lists only in-frame clones, some missing. The data hold about 350,000 clones, with about 87% observed a single time. As to treatment: 19 received Ad26.COV2.S at low or high dose, single or two shots; roughly 5 received placebo; per-sample allocation not given. Day 63 after the first vaccine or placebo injection was the time point for sampling. Donor was an adult aged 18-55 years in Boston. Regarding this clone: Its antigen is unknown.

Trimming removed 5 bases from V and 5 bases from J, with 7 bases in between. Germline V gives CDR1 LNHDA, CDR2 SQIVND (reference sequence). The CDR3 is made up of 12 amino acids. Sequencing was performed on peripheral blood, taken in a trial of Ad26.COV2.S vaccine versus placebo. The V call is TRBV19, the J call TRBJ2-1; D is ambiguous. The origin of this receptor is a person aged 18 to 65 who received the Ad26.COV2.S COVID-19 vaccine or a placebo. The CDR3 nucleotides are TGTGCCAGTAGTGGTAGAAACAATGAGCAGTTCTTC. Its protein product is CASSGRNNEQFF.